The 19 T cell receptor beta chains reported below all come from one sample, sequenced in a study of blood T cell repertoires in COVID-19. Assay used: immunoSEQ multiplex PCR; TCRdb lists only in-frame clones, some missing. The sample has 80,000 to 100,000 clones, about 86% seen once. Sequencing input: peripheral blood. The source is a woman of 80 years or more in a cohort sampled during active or convalescent COVID-19.

Only a few counts were recorded for this clone. The chain is built from TRBV19 and TRBJ1-1, with 8 positions matching TRBD1. This CDR3 region has 15 residues. Per the germline V gene, CDR1 is LNHDA and CDR2 is SQIVND (reference sequence). Germline trimming cut 4 bases from V and 2 bases from J; bases unmatched to any gene: 6. The CDR3 DNA is TGTGCCAGTAGTAACCAACAGGGGGGTAACACTGAAGCTTTCTTT. Residues: CASSNQQGGNTEAFF.

The chain has TRBV5-1 and TRBJ2-3, with D unclear. This CDR3 has 13 residues. Germline loops: CDR1 SGHRS, CDR2 YFSETQ. Trimming removed 4 bases at V and 6 bases at J, with 12 bases between. DNA of the CDR3: TGCGCCAGCAGCAGGTGGATTAGCGATACGCAGTATTTT. It translates to CASSRWISDTQYF.

J is TRBJ2-3 and V is TRBV7-6; 9 bases are shared with TRBD2. V shed 5 bases, J shed 0 bases, and the junction held 9 bases outside the gene matches. The CDR3 covers 17 residues. Germline values: CDR1 SGHVS, CDR2 FNYEAQ. This CDR3 is CASSSRGLAGSTDTQYF. CDR3 in DNA: TGTGCCAGCAGCAGCAGGGGTCTAGCGGGAAGCACAGATACGCAGTATTTT.

This chain uses TRBV19 with TRBJ1-2, with TRBD1 matching over 12 bases. Germline trimming cut 8 bases from V and 5 bases from J; bases unmatched to any gene: 15. This CDR3 is built from 17 residues. The germline CDR1 and CDR2 sequences are LNHDA and SQIVND (reference sequence). The CDR3 loop is CASVLTGTGGSPYGYTF. CDR3 sequence (DNA): TGTGCCAGTGTTCTAACCGGGACAGGGGGCAGTCCTTATGGCTACACCTTC.

V usage is TRBV5-8 and J usage is TRBJ1-4, with TRBD1 matching 8 bases. The CDR3 is 15 amino acids. J gave up 5 bases and V 1 base, and 4 bases lay outside the gene matches. Germline V gives CDR1 SGHTS, CDR2 YDEGEE. The DNA for the CDR3 is TGTGCCAGCAGCTTGACCGGGACAGGCAATGAAAAACTGTTTTTT. Translated: CASSLTGTGNEKLFF. The variable domain in full, completed from reference TRBV5-8 and TRBJ1-4, reads EAGVTQSPTHLIKTRGQQATLRCSPISGHTSVYWYQQALGLGLQFLLWYDEGEERNRGNFPPRFSGRQFPNYSSELNVNALELEDSALYLCASSLTGTGNEKLFFGSGTQLSVL.

The genes are TRBV27 and TRBJ2-3; 9 bases line up with TRBD2. CDR1 and CDR2 (germline): MNHEY, SMNVEV (reference sequence). Trimming at V came to 8 bases and at J to 2 bases, leaving 5 bases not matched to a gene. The CDR3 sequence is 14 residues long. The CDR3 protein is CASASSGATDTQYF. CDR3 sequence (DNA): TGTGCCAGCGCCTCTAGCGGGGCCACAGATACGCAGTATTTT.

The rearrangement joins TRBV24-1 to TRBJ2-1, with a tentative D call TRBD1 (6 bases). Trimming left V 0 bases short and J 5 bases short, with 10 bases between. Germline assignment: CDR1 KGHDR and CDR2 SFDVKD. The CDR3 spans 15 residues. DNA for the CDR3: TGTGCCACCAGTGATTTGATTAGGGGGAACAATGAGCAGTTCTTC. It translates to CATSDLIRGNNEQFF.

This clone was seen only a few times. The chain has TRBV7-3 and TRBJ2-5, with TRBD2 as a possible D gene (5 bases). V was trimmed by 4 bases and J by 5 bases, leaving 17 bases between them. The CDR3 has 15 amino acids. From germline, CDR1 is SGHTA and CDR2 FQGTGA. The chain's CDR3 is CASSSLGRSGETQYF. In nucleotides, the CDR3 is TGTGCCAGCAGCTCCCTGGGCCGGTCGGGGGAGACCCAGTACTTC.

Written as DNA, the CDR3 is TGTGCCAGCAGGAAGGACCCCGCCAGGGATGAGCAGTTCTTC. It codes for CASRKDPARDEQFF. The rearrangement joins TRBV28 to TRBJ2-1; perhaps TRBD1 as D (5 bases). The CDR3 runs to 14 residues. The germline gives CDR1 MDHEN, CDR2 SYDVKM. V dropped 6 bases and J dropped 8 bases, with 17 bases sitting between them. Full variable domain (outside the CDR3, taken from reference TRBV28 and TRBJ2-1): DVKVTQSSRYLVKRTGEKVFLECVQDMDHENMFWYRQDPGLGLRLIYFSYDVKMKEKGDIPEGYSVSREKKERFSLILESASTNQTSMYLCASRKDPARDEQFFGPGTRLTVL.

V usage is TRBV30 and J usage is TRBJ1-6; 7 bases are a match to TRBD1. CDR3 length: 18 residues. J gave up 0 bases and V 0 bases, and 8 bases lay outside the gene matches. The germline CDR1 and CDR2 sequences are GTSNPN and SVGIG (reference sequence). The CDR3 coding sequence is TGTGCCTGGAGTGTACTCCCACAGGGGAGCTCCTATAATTCACCCCTCCACTTT. Residues: CAWSVLPQGSSYNSPLHF.

This sequence joins TRBV7-9 and TRBJ2-1; D might be TRBD2 (6 bases). The germline V gene has CDR1 SEHNR and CDR2 FQNEAQ (reference sequence). The CDR3 has 16 residues. V was pared by 6 bases and J by 4 bases, with 19 bases between. The CDR3 sequence is CASREGRLATYNEQFF. The CDR3 coding sequence is TGTGCCAGCAGGGAAGGCAGGCTAGCGACATACAATGAGCAGTTCTTC.

This clone was seen a handful of times. V and J are TRBV12-2 and TRBJ2-7; TRBD1 is the table's D call and was not checked against the DNA. TRBV12-2 is reported as a pseudogene. This CDR3 is 14 amino acids long. The CDR3 region is CASRSGTGVYEQYV. The CDR3 DNA sequence: TGTGCAAGTCGCTCGGGGACAGGGGTCTACGAGCAGTACGTC.

This clone was detected only once. In DNA, the CDR3 is TGTGCCAGCAGCTCCGGACTGAAGGAAAAACTGTTTTTT. Translated: CASSSGLKEKLFF. The V and J genes are TRBV11-2 and TRBJ1-4, with no clear D. V gave up 4 bases and J gave up 8 bases, with 11 bases separating them. Looked up from germline, CDR1 is SGHAT and CDR2 is FQNNGV. CDR3 length: 13 amino acids.

The chain joins TRBV19 to TRBJ1-5, with no clear D. V was trimmed by 5 bases and J by 2 bases, leaving 4 bases between them. Germline V gene sequence: CDR1 LNHDA, CDR2 SQIVND (reference sequence). The CDR3 spans 12 residues. The chain's CDR3 is CASSQGNQPQHF. CDR3 nucleotides: TGTGCCAGTAGTCAGGGCAATCAGCCCCAGCATTTT. Complete variable domain (other parts from reference TRBV19 and TRBJ1-5): DGGITQSPKYLFRKEGQNVTLSCEQNLNHDAMYWYRQDPGQGLRLIYYSQIVNDFQKGDIAEGYSVSREKKESFPLTVTSAQKNPTAFYLCASSQGNQPQHFGDGTRLSIL.

This chain joins TRBV14 and TRBJ2-3, with 7 bases aligning to TRBD1. The V gene end was trimmed by 6 bases and the J gene end by 2 bases; junction bases not matched to a gene: 5. The germline gives CDR1 SGHDN, CDR2 FVKESK. CDR3 length: 14 amino acids. CDR3 sequence reads: CASSPGTATDTQYF. The CDR3 DNA follows: TGTGCCAGCAGTCCCGGGACAGCCACAGATACGCAGTATTTT.

This rearrangement joins TRBV15 to TRBJ1-2; TRBD1 is a possible D gene (6 bases). Looked up from germline, CDR1 is LNHNV and CDR2 is YYDKDF (reference sequence). V gave up 9 bases and J gave up 2 bases, with 28 bases separating them. CDR3 length: 18 residues. The CDR3 region has the DNA TGTGCCACACGGGGGGAAGTAGGACAGAGAAGGGCGAACTATGGCTACACCTTC. The encoded protein is CATRGEVGQRRANYGYTF.

The chain has TRBV5-4 and TRBJ2-3; the D gene is possibly TRBD2 (5 bases). The V gene lost 7 bases and the J gene lost 0 bases, with 12 bases spanning the gap. This CDR3 has 14 residues. CDR1 is SGHNT, CDR2 YYREEE, per germline (reference sequence). CDR3 sequence reads: CASVSERSTDTQYF. CDR3 nucleotides: TGTGCCAGCGTATCAGAGCGGAGCACAGATACGCAGTATTTT.

V is TRBV18 and J is TRBJ2-6; the D gene is possibly TRBD1 (6 bases). V was trimmed by 2 bases and J by 0 bases, leaving 17 bases between them. The CDR3 covers 19 residues. Germline lookup yields CDR1 KGHSH and CDR2 LQKENI. CDR3 sequence reads: CASSPIGPGQRSGANVLTF. Written as DNA, the CDR3 is TGTGCCAGCTCACCAATTGGACCGGGACAACGCTCTGGGGCCAACGTCCTGACTTTC.

The rearrangement joins TRBV5-1 to TRBJ2-3, with D possibly matching TRBD2 (7 bases). The CDR3 covers 15 residues. The V gene's germline CDR1 is SGHRS and CDR2 YFSETQ. Trimming removed 2 bases at V and 1 base at J, with 11 bases between. This CDR3 reads CASSFGGAGTDTQYF. The CDR3, as DNA: TGCGCCAGCAGCTTTGGGGGGGCTGGCACAGATACGCAGTATTTT.